This T cell receptor beta chain derives from a study of tumor-infiltrating lymphocytes in primary liver carcinoma. About the study: The yield of productive TCRbeta reads per sample was roughly 3.5 to 7.13 million and was similar across tissue types.

Between the trimmed V and J ends, which lost 0 bases and 6 bases, there was a span of 15 bases. Germline loops: CDR1 GTSNPN, CDR2 SVGIG (reference sequence). The CDR3 is 14 amino acids. Co-extraction yielded RNA and DNA from 20-30 mg of unsorted bulk tissue. Making TCR beta cDNA involved around 500 ng total RNA and a constant-region primer. Nested multiplex PCR, run for three rounds with slightly modified ARM-PCR, yielded TCR beta libraries. Both of the initial two PCR rounds ran for around 9 cycles and employed TRBV1-TRBV30 forward primers alongside a C-beta reverse primer. TCRdb re-derived calls from the multiplex PCR reads in MiXCR, one entry per CDR3 protein. The profile shows about 20,000 distinct CDR3 sequences, approximately 80% of them singletons.

The rearrangement joins TRBV30 to TRBJ2-7, with D tentatively TRBD2 (6 bases). The TCR was taken from a woman in her 30s with primary liver carcinoma and hepatitis B virus infection. Material: liver tumor tissue from sampling region 2. Subset: tumor region T2, inferior pole. The CDR3 DNA is TGTGCCTGGAGTGTTTGGCGGGAACTGATCGAGCAGTACTTC. Protein product: CAWSVWRELIEQYF. The entire variable domain, with the rest obtained from reference TRBV30 and TRBJ2-7, is as follows: SQTIHQWPATLVQPVGSPLSLECTVEGTSNPNLYWYRQAAGRGLQLLFYSVGIGQISSEVPQNLSASRPQDRQFILSSKKLLLSDSGFYLCAWSVWRELIEQYFGPGTRLTVT.